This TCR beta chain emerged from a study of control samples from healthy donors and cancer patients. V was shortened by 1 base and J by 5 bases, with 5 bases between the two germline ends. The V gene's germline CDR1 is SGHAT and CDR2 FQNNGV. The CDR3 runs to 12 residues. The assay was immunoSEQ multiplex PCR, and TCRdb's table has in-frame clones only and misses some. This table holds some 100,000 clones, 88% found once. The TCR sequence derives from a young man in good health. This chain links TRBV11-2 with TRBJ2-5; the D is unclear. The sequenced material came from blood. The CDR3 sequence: CASSLASETQYF. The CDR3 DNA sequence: TGTGCCAGCAGCTTAGCTTCGGAGACCCAGTACTTC.